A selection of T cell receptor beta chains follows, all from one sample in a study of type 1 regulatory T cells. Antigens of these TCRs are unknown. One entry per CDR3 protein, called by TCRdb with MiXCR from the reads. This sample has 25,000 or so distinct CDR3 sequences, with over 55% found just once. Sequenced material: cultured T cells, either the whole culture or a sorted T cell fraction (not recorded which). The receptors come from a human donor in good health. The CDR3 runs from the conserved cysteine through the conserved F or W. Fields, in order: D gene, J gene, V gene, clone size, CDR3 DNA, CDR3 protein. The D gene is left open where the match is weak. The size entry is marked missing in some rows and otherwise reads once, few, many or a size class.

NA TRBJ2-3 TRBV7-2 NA TGTGCCAGCAGCTTAGCGGCGGCAGATACGCAGTATTTT CASSLAAADTQYF
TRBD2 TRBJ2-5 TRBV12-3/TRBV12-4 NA TGTGCCAGCAGTTTTCGACTAGCGGCCTTTCAAGAGACCCAGTACTTC CASSFRLAAFQETQYF
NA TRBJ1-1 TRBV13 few TGTGCCAGCACCCAGGGAGGGCATGGAGCTTTCTTT CASTQGGHGAFF
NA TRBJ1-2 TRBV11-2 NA TGTGCCAGCAGCTCTAGGTTTCCCCGGGACTCTTATGGCTACACCTTC CASSSRFPRDSYGYTF
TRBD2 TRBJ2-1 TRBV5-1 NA TGCGCCAGCAGCTTGGTTCGAGCGGGGGCCCAGTGGGTTCAGTTCTTC CASSLVRAGAQWVQFF
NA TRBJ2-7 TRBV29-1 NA TGCAGCGTTTCATTCGGACCCCGAGCGGACTACGAGCAGTACTTC CSVSFGPRADYEQYF
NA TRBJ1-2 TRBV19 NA TGTGCCAGTAGTATTGGGAATAGCTATGGCTACACCTTC CASSIGNSYGYTF
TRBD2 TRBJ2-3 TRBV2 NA TGTGCCAGCAGTGAAGAGCGGGGACCCTTCGATACGCAGTATTTT CASSEERGPFDTQYF
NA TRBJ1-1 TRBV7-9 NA TGTGCCAGCAGCTTGCAGGGAGAAGAGACTGAAGCTTTCTTT CASSLQGEETEAFF
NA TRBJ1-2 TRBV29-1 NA TGCAGCGTTGATGGGGTTCTTCGAGGCTACACCTTC CSVDGVLRGYTF
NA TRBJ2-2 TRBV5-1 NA TGCGCCTGCAGTGTAGGAGCGAACACCGGGGAGCTGTTTTTT CACSVGANTGELFF
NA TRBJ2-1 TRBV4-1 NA TGCGCCAGCAGCCAAGATCCCAATGAGCAGTTCTTC CASSQDPNEQFF
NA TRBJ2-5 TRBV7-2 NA TGTGCCAGCAGCTCTGGCGAGACCCAGTACTTC CASSSGETQYF
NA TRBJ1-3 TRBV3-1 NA TGTGCCAGCAGCCAAATTAGCTCTGGAAACACCATATATTTT CASSQISSGNTIYF
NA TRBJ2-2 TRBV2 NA TGTGCCAGCAGGGCCAAAGGGACCCTGTATACCGGGGAGCTGTTTTTT CASRAKGTLYTGELFF
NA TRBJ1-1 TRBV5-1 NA TGCGCCAGCTGCTTCAAACAGGGAGCCAAAAACACTGAAGCTTTCTTT CASCFKQGAKNTEAFF
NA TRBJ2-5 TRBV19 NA TGTGCCAGTAGTATGCTGACTGGAGGACATCAAGAGACCCAGTACTTC CASSMLTGGHQETQYF
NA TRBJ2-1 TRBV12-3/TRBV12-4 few TGTGCCAGCAGTTTAAGGGGAAGCTCCTACAATGAGCAGTTCTTC CASSLRGSSYNEQFF
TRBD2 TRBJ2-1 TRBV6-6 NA TGTGCCGGCGGGGGGAGCTCCTACAATGAGCAGTTCTTC CAGGGSSYNEQFF
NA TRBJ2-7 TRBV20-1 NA TGCAGTGCTACTGGCAGGAGCTACGAGCAGTACTTC CSATGRSYEQYF
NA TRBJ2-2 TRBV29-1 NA TGCAGCGTTGCTCGTGCCACCCCAAACACCGGGGAGCTGTTTTTT CSVARATPNTGELFF
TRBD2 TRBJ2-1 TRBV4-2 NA TGTGCCAGCAGCCAAGACCGGGGGGAGCTAGCCGGGTACTTC CASSQDRGELAGYF
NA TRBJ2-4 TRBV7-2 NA TGTGCCAGCAGCTTAGAGACATTGCAAAACATTCAGTACTTC CASSLETLQNIQYF
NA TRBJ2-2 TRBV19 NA TGTGCCAGTAGCCCGCCGGGACTTAACACCGGGGAGCTGTTTTTT CASSPPGLNTGELFF
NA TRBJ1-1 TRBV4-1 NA TGCGCCAGCAGGAAAAGTCGATTAGGGGATAACACTGAAGCTTTCTTT CASRKSRLGDNTEAFF
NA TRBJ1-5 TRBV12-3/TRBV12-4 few TGTGCCAGCACCATAATCGGGGGAAATCAGCCCCAGCATTTT CASTIIGGNQPQHF
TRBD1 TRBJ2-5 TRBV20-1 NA TGCAGTGCTCTCAACTTTGACAGGGGGAACGTCCAGGAGACCCAGTACTTC CSALNFDRGNVQETQYF
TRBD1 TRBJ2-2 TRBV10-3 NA TGTGCCATCAGTGATCCGGGACAGAGCCACACCGGGGAGCTGTTTTTT CAISDPGQSHTGELFF
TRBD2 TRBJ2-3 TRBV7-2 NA TGTGCCAGCAGCTCACTAGCGGGGGCCCCCACAGATACGCAGTATTTT CASSSLAGAPTDTQYF
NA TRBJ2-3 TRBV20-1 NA TGCAGTGCCCAAGGACATGGAACACAGGATACGCAGTATTTT CSAQGHGTQDTQYF
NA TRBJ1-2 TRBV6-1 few TGTGCCAGCAGGCGGGGGACTAACTATGGCTACACCTTC CASRRGTNYGYTF
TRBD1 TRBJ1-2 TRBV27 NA TGTGCCAGCAGTCGGGACAGGGGAGGAGGTAACTATGGCTACACCTTC CASSRDRGGGNYGYTF
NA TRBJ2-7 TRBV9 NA TGTGCCAGCAGCCCTCAAGGAGGTCGCTCCTACGAGCAGTACTTC CASSPQGGRSYEQYF
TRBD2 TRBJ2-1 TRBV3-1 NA TGTGCCAGCAGCCACTTTGGCGGGGGGGCCCGGGAGCAGTTCTTC CASSHFGGGAREQFF
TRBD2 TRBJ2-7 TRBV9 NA TGTGCCAGCAGCGTAGCGGCTAGCGGAGTATACGAGCAGTACTTC CASSVAASGVYEQYF
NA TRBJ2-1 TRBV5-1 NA TGCGCCAGCAGCTTGGGACAGGCGTACAATGAGCAGTTCTTC CASSLGQAYNEQFF
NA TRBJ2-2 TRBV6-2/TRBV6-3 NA TGTGCCAGCAGTTACTTGTCGGCTGCGGCCACCGGGGAGCTGTTTTTT CASSYLSAAATGELFF
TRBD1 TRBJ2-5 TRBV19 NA TGTGCCAGTAGTACCTACCCCGGGACAGGGGTAGAGACCCAGTACTTC CASSTYPGTGVETQYF
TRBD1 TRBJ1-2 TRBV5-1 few TGCGCCAGCAGCCAAGGGGACAGAGGCTATGGCTACACCTTC CASSQGDRGYGYTF
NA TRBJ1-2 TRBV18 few TGTGCCAGCTCACCTCAGAGTAGCTATGGCTACACCTTC CASSPQSSYGYTF
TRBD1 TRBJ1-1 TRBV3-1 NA TGTGCCAGCAGCCAAGGGACAGGGAACACTGAAGCTTTCTTT CASSQGTGNTEAFF
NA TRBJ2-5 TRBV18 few TGTGCCAGCTCACTGTCCCAAGAGACCCAGTACTTC CASSLSQETQYF
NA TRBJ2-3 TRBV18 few TGTGCCAGCTCACCTAGGCAGACAGATACGCAGTATTTT CASSPRQTDTQYF
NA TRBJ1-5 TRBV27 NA TGTGCCAGCAGTTTAGCAGGGAATAGCAATCAGCCCCAGCATTTT CASSLAGNSNQPQHF
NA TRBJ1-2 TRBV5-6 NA TGTGCCAGCAGCTTGGGGGGGGCGCGTGGCTACACCTTC CASSLGGARGYTF
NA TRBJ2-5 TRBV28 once TGTGCCAGCAGTCTCGCGAGTGTGGCAGGGACGGGGGAGACCCAGTACTTC CASSLASVAGTGETQYF
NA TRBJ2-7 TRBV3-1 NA TGTGCCAGCAGCCAACTTGAGGGGGGGCGATACGAGCAGTACTTC CASSQLEGGRYEQYF
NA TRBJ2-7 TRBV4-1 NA TGCGCCAGCAGCCAGGGGTCTATCTACGAGCAGTACTTC CASSQGSIYEQYF
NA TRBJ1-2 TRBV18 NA TGTGCCAGCTCACCCGGGGGAGAGTCGTATGGCTACACCTTC CASSPGGESYGYTF
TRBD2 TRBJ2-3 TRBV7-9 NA TGTGCCAGCAGCCCTTGGACTAGCGGGGGGAAGACAGATACGCAGTATTTT CASSPWTSGGKTDTQYF
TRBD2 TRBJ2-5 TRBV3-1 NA TGTGCCAGCAGCCACGGGGGGGCGCGACAAGAGACCCAGTACTTC CASSHGGARQETQYF
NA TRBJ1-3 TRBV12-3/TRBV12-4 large TGTGCCAGCGGCCAGAGTGGACGGACCGCCTCTGGAAACACCATATATTTT CASGQSGRTASGNTIYF
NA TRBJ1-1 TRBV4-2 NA TGTGCCAGCAGCCAAGATTGGGGGACTGAAGCTTTCTTT CASSQDWGTEAFF
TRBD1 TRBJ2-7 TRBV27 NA TGTGCCAGCAGTTTAGAGGGGGCCCGGAGTGAGCAGTACTTC CASSLEGARSEQYF
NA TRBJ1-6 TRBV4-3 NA TGCGCCAGCAGCCAAGCGACCAGAGGTCTCAATTCACCCCTCCACTTT CASSQATRGLNSPLHF
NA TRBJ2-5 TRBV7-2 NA TGTGCCAGCAGCTTAGCGGTCGTACTCCGGGAGACCCAGTACTTC CASSLAVVLRETQYF
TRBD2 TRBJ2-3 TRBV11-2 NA TGTGCCAGCAGCGCGGGAGGCTTTAGTCCGTCTCTAAGAAGGAGGGGGACGCAGTATTTT CASSAGGFSPSLRRRGTQYF
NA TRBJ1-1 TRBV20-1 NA TGCAGTGCTAGAAGGTCAGGGGCAATGAACACTGAAGCTTTCTTT CSARRSGAMNTEAFF
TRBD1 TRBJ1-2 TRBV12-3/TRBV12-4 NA TGTGCCAGCAGCAATTATCTTACAGGGGGCCTTGGCTACACCTTC CASSNYLTGGLGYTF
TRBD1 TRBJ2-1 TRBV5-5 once TGTGCCAGCAGCAGGACAGGGGGTTTGAATGAGCAGTTCTTC CASSRTGGLNEQFF